The table lists the clone carrying this TCR beta chain with a count of one. Its matching antigen is unknown. All patients were treatment-naive before thyroid surgery. Original analysis: The study built a papillary thyroid cancer distant-metastasis classifier from CDR3 differences across clinicopathological groups. TCRdb re-called the PCR reads through MiXCR. The authors' filters were not applied to this entry. In the table there are approximately 84,000 clones, about 15% of which are singletons. The sample belongs to a study of metastatic and nonmetastatic thyroid tumors. About the research overall: Repertoires were compared across blood and tumor or nodule tissue from malignant and benign thyroid patients.

General study findings and limits: Benign nodules were reported to have significantly lower TCR beta diversity than malignant thyroid tumors, in blood and tumor.

Germline-derived CDR1 and CDR2 are SGHNT and YYREEE (reference sequence). J was trimmed by 4 bases and V by 1 base; bases with no gene match: 6. The CDR3 length is 15 residues. The rearrangement uses TRBV5-4 and TRBJ1-2, with 8 bases identical to TRBD1. The sequencing input was blood. The TCR was taken from a female donor with papillary thyroid cancer or a benign thyroid nodule (not recorded which). Some clones in this sample may be carry-over from other donors' samples. The CDR3 DNA follows: TGTGCCAGCAGCTTGCTGACAGGGGATGCCTATGGCTACACCTTC. Amino acid sequence: CASSLLTGDAYGYTF.